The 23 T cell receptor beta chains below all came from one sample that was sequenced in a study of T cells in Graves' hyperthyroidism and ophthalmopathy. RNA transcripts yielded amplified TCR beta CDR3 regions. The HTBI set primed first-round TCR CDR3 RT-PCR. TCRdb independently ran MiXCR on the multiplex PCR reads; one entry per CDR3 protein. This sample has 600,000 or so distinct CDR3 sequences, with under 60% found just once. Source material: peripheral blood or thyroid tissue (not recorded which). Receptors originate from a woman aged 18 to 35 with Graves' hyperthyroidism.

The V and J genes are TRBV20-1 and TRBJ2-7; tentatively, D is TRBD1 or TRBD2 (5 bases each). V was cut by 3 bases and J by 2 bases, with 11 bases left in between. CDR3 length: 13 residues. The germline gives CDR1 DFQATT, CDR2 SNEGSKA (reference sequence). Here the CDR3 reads CSASNRGAYEQYF. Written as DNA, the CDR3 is TGCAGTGCTAGTAATCGAGGGGCCTACGAGCAGTACTTC.

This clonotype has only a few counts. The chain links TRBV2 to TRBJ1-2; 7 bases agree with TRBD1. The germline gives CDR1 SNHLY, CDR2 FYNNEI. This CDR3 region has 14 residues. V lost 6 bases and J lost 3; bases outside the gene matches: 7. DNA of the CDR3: TGTGCCAGCAGGCGACAGGGCCGGGACTATGGCTACACCTTC. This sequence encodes CASRRQGRDYGYTF.

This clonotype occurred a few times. CDR3 residues: CSVDPGQGAAEAFF. The CDR3 DNA reads as TGCAGCGTTGATCCGGGACAGGGGGCAGCTGAAGCTTTCTTT. V and J are TRBV29-1 and TRBJ1-1; 12 bases agree with TRBD1. Losses at the gene ends were 3 bases for V and 6 bases for J; bases not matched to a gene: 5. Germline V gives CDR1 SQVTM, CDR2 ANQGSEA. The CDR3 sequence is 14 residues long.

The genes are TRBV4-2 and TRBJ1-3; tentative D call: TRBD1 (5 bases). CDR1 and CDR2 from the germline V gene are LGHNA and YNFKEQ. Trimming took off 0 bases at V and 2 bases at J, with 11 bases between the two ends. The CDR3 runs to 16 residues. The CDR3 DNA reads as TGTGCCAGCAGCCAAGATAGGGGACTGCCTGGAAACACCATATATTTT. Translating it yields CASSQDRGLPGNTIYF.

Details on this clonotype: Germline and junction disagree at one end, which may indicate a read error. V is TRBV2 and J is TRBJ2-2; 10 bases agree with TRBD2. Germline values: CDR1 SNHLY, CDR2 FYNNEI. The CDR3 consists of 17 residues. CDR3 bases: TGTGCCAGCACTGAAGGGCTAGCGGGAGTGCGTACCGGGGAGCTGTTTTTT. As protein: CASTEGLAGVRTGELFF.

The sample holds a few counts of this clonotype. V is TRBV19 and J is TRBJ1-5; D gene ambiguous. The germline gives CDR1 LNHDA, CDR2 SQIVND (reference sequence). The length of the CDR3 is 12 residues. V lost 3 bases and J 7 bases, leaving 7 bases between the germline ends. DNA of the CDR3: TGTGCCAGTAGTATCAGAGAACAGCCCCAGCATTTT. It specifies CASSIREQPQHF.

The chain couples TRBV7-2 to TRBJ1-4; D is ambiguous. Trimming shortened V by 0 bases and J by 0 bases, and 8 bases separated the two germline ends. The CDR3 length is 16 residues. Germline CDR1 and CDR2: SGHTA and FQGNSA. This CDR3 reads CASSLASWPTNEKLFF. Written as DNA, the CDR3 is TGTGCCAGCAGCTTAGCGTCGTGGCCAACTAATGAAAAACTGTTTTTT.

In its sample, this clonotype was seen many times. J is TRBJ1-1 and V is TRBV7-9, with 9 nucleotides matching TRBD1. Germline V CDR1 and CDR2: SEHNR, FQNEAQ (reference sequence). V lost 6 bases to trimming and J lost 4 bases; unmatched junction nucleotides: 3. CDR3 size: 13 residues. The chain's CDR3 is CASSRTGATEAFF. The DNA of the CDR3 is TGTGCCAGCAGTAGGACAGGGGCCACTGAAGCTTTCTTT.

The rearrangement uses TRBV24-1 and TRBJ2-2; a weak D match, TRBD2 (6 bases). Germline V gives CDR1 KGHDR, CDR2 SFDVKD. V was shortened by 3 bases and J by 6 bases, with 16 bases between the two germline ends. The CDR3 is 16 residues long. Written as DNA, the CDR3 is TGTGCCACCAGTGATGCGGGACTCTCCCCATCCGGGGAGCTGTTTTTT. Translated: CATSDAGLSPSGELFF.

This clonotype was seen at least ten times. DNA of the CDR3: TGTGCCAGCAGACACGTCAGGGGAAGGACTGAAGCTTTCTTT. This translates into CASRHVRGRTEAFF. This chain connects TRBV7-9 to TRBJ1-1; possibly TRBD1 for D (6 bases). The ends were cut back, 6 bases at V and 5 bases at J, with 16 bases in the middle. Germline V gene sequence: CDR1 SEHNR, CDR2 FQNEAQ (reference sequence). The CDR3 has 14 amino acids. Supplemented by reference TRBV7-9 and TRBJ1-1, the full variable domain reads DTGVSQNPRHKITKRGQNVTFRCDPISEHNRLYWYRQTLGQGPEFLTYFQNEAQLEKSRLLSDRFSAERPKGSFSTLEIQRTEQGDSAMYLCASRHVRGRTEAFFGQGTRLTVV.

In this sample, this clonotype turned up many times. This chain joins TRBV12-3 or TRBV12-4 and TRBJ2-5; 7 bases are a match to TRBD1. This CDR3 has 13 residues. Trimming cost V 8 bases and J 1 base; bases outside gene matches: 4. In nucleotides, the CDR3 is TGTGCCAGCCACGACAGGGCCCAAGAGACCCAGTACTTC. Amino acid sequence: CASHDRAQETQYF.

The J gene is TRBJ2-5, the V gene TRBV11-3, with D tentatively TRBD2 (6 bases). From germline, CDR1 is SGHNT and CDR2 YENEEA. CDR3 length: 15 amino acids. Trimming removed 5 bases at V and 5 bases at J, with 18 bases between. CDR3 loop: CASSPGTSDGETQYF. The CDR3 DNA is TGTGCCAGCAGCCCCGGGACTTCAGATGGGGAGACCCAGTACTTC.

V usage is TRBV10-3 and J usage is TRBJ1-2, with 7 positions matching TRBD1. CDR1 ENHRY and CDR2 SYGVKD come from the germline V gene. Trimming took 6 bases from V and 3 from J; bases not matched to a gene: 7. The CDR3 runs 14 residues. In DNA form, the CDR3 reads TGTGCCATCAGAGCGACAGGGACATACTATGGCTACACCTTC. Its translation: CAIRATGTYYGYTF.

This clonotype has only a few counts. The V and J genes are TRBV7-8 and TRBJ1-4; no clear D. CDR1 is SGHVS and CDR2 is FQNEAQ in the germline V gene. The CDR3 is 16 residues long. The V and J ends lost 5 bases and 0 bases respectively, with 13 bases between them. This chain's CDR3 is CASSGRARATNEKLFF. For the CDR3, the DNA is TGTGCCAGCAGCGGTAGGGCCCGCGCAACTAATGAAAAACTGTTTTTT.

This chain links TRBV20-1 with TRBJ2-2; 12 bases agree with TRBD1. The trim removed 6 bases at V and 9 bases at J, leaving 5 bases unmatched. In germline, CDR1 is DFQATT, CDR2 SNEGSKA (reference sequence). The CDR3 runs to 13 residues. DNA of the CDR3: TGCAGTGCACGGGACAGGGGGCGAAGGGAGCTGTTTTTT. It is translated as CSARDRGRRELFF.

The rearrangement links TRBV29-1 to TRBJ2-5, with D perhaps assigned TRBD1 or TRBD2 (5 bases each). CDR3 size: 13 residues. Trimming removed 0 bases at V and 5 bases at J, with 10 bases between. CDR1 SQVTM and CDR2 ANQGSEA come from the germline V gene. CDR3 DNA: TGCAGCGTTGAAGATCCGGGGCCGGAGACCCAGTACTTC. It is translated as CSVEDPGPETQYF. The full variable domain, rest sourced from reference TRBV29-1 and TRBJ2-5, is SAVISQKPSRDICQRGTSLTIQCQVDSQVTMMFWYRQQPGQSLTLIATANQGSEATYESGFVIDKFPISRPNLTFSTLTVSNMSPEDSSIYLCSVEDPGPETQYFGPGTRLLVL.

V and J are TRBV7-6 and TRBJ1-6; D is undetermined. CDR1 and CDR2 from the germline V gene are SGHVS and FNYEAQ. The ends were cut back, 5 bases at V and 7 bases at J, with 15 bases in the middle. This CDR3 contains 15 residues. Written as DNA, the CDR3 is TGTGCCAGCAGCGTTGAACCAGCCGCCAATTCACCCCTCCACTTT. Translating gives CASSVEPAANSPLHF.

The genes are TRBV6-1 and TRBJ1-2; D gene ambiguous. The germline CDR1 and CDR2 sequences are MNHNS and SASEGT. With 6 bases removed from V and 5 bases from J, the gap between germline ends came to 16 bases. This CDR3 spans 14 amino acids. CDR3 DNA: TGTGCCAGCAGACCCGGCACCGTGTCTTATGGCTACACCTTC. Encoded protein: CASRPGTVSYGYTF.

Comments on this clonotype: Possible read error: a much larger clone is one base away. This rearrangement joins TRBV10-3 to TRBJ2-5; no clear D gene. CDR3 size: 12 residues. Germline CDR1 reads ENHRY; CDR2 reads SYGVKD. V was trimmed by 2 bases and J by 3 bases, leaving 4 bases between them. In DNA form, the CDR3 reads TGTGCCATCAGTGAGGGAGAAGAGACCCAGTACTTC. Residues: CAISEGEETQYF.

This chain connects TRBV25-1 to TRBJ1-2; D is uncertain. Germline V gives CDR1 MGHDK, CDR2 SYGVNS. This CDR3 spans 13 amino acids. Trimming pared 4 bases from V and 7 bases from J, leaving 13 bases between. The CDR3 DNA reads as TGTGCCAGCAGTGCCCGGGAGGGCAGTGGCTACACCTTC. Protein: CASSAREGSGYTF.

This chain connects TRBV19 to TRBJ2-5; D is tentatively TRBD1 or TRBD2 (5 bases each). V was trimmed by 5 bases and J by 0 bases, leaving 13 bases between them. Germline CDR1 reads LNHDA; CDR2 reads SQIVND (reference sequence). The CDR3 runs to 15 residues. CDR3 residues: CASSSRRGHQETQYF. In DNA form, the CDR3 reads TGTGCCAGTAGTTCCCGAAGGGGACACCAAGAGACCCAGTACTTC.

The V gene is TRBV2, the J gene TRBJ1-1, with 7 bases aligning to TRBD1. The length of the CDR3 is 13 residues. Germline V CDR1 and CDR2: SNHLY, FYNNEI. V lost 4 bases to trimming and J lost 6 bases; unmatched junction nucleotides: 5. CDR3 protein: CASSVQGFAEAFF. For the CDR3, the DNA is TGTGCCAGCAGTGTACAGGGGTTCGCTGAAGCTTTCTTT.

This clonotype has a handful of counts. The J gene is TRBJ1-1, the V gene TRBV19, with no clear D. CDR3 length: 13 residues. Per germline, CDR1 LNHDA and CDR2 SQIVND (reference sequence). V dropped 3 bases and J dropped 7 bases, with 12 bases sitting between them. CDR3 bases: TGTGCCAGTAGTATGACCGGACGTATTGAAGCTTTCTTT. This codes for CASSMTGRIEAFF.